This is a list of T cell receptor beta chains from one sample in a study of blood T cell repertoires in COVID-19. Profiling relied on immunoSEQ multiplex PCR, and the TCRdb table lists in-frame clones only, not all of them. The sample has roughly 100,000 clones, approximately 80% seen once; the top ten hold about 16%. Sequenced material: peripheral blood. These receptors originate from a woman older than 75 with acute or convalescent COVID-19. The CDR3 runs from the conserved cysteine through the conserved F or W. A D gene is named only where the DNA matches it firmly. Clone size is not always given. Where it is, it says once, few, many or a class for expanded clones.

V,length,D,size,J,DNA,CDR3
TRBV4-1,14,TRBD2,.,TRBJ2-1,TGCGCCAGCAGCCTAGCGGGAGGTGTTGATGAGCAGTTCTTC,CASSLAGGVDEQFF
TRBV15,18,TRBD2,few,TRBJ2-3,TGTGCCACCAGCAGAGATCGGGGTAGCGGGAGGGCGGAAGATACGCAGTATTTT,CATSRDRGSGRAEDTQYF
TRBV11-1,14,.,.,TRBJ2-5,TGTGCCAGCAGTCTGGGACATTTCCAAGAGACCCAGTACTTC,CASSLGHFQETQYF
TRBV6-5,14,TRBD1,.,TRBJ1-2,TGTGCCAGCAGTTACTACAGGACAGGCCAGGGCTACACCTTC,CASSYYRTGQGYTF
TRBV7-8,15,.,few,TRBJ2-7,TGTGCCAGCAGCTTAGTGCTCACAGACTCCTACGAGCAGTACTTC,CASSLVLTDSYEQYF
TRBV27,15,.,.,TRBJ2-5,TGTGCCAGCAGTTCACAGGAACTCCAATTGGAGACCCAGTACTTC,CASSSQELQLETQYF
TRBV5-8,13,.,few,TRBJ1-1,TGTGCCAGCAGCTTGGTCAGGAACACTGAAGCTTTCTTT,CASSLVRNTEAFF
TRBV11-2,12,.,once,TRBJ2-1,TGTGCCAGCAGCGTAGATCGGAATGAGCAGTTCTTC,CASSVDRNEQFF
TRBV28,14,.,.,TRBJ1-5,TGTGCCAGCAGTCCCCCCCGAGGCAATCAGCCCCAGCATTTT,CASSPPRGNQPQHF
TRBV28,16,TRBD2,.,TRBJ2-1,TGTGCCAGCAGTCGACCTGGGCTAGCGGGCCACAATGAGCAGTTCTTC,CASSRPGLAGHNEQFF
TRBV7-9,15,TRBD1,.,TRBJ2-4,TGTGCCAGCAGCGGGACAGGGTGGGCCAAAAACATTCAGTACTTC,CASSGTGWAKNIQYF
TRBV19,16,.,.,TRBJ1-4,TGTGCCAGTAGTAGGGCAGAACCCTCAACTAATGAAAAACTGTTTTTT,CASSRAEPSTNEKLFF
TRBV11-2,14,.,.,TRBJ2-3,TGTGCCAGCAGCTCCCGGACTGGAATAGATACGCAGTATTTT,CASSSRTGIDTQYF
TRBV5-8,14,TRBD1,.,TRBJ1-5,TGTGCCAGCAGCTTCGGAACAGGGGGACAGCCCCAGCATTTT,CASSFGTGGQPQHF
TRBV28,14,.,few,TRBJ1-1,TGTGCCACCGCTCGGGGGGGCAGGGACACTGAAGCTTTCTTT,CATARGGRDTEAFF
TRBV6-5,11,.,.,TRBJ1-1,TGTGCCAGCAAGGACAGCACTGAAGCTTTCTTT,CASKDSTEAFF
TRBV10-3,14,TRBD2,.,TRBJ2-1,TGTGCCATCAGTGAGTCGGCCAGCGGGGGTGAGCAGTTCTTC,CAISESASGGEQFF
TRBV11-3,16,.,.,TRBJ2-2,TGTGCCAGCAGCCCGTTACCCGGGACACTGACCGGGGAGCTGTTTTTT,CASSPLPGTLTGELFF
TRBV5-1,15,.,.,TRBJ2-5,TGCGCCAGCAGCGGAGGTGGAAGCGGCCAAGAGACCCAGTACTTC,CASSGGGSGQETQYF
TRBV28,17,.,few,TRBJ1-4,TGTGCCAGCAGTCTCTTTGGGCCAATCACAACTAATGAAAAACTGTTTTTT,CASSLFGPITTNEKLFF
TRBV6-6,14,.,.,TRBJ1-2,TGTGCCAGCAGTTTAGCCAGTCCCTCCTATGGCTACACCTTC,CASSLASPSYGYTF